Shown below are 2 T cell receptor beta chains from a single sample sequenced in a study of CD8 T cells in ankylosing spondylitis. Study-wide findings and caveats: In ankylosing spondylitis blood, a motif of eight highly homologous TCR beta variants appeared characteristic.

TCRdb ran MiXCR on the 5' RACE reads and lists one entry per CDR3 protein. Of under 850,000 distinct CDR3 sequences listed, around 19% are singletons. What these receptors recognize is not known. Material: blood, either unsorted or a sorted T cell fraction (not recorded which). The receptors originated from a male donor with ankylosing spondylitis.

This clonotype was recorded a few times. V and J are TRBV29-1 and TRBJ2-5, with D maybe TRBD1 (5 bases). Germline-derived CDR1 and CDR2 are SQVTM and ANQGSEA. The ends were cut back, 6 bases at V and 2 bases at J, with 10 bases in the middle. The CDR3 has 12 amino acids. DNA for the CDR3: TGCAGCGTGCGGACACCACAAGAGACCCAGTACTTC. As protein: CSVRTPQETQYF.

This clonotype was detected ten times or more. The V gene is TRBV21-1, the J gene TRBJ2-3; TRBD2, as called in the table, went unchecked against the DNA. TRBV21-1 is marked as a pseudogene. There are 15 residues in the CDR3. In nucleotides, the CDR3 is TGTGCCAGCAGCAAGCCTAGCGGGAGACCAGATACGCAGTATTTT. Its protein product is CASSKPSGRPDTQYF.